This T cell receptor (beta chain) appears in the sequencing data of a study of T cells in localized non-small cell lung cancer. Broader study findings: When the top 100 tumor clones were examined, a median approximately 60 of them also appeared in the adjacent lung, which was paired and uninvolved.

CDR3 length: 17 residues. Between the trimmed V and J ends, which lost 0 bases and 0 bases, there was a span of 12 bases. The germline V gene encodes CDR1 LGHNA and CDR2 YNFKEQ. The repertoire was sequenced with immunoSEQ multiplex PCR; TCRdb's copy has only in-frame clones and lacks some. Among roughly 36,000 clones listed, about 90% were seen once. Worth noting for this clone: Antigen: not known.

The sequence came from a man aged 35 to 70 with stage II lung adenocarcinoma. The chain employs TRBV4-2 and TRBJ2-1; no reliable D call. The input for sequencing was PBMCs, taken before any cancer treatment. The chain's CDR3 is CASSQEATYSSYNEQFF. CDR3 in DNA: TGTGCCAGCAGCCAAGAAGCGACTTACAGCTCCTACAATGAGCAGTTCTTC.